The 25 T cell receptor beta chains below come from one sample, sequenced in a study of chronic HIV infection and antiretroviral therapy. TCRdb passed the 5' RACE reads through MiXCR, listing each CDR3 protein once. This table holds 40,000 to 50,000 distinct CDR3 sequences, about 19% found once. Input material: peripheral blood. These receptors originate from an adult who had HIV and had not received antiretroviral therapy, or was an uninfected healthy control (not recorded which).

The chain uses TRBV4-2 and TRBJ1-1; unclear D gene. The CDR3 has 16 residues. The V end was cut by 0 bases, the J end by 1 base, with 12 bases between. CDR1 LGHNA and CDR2 YNFKEQ come from the germline V gene. In DNA form, the CDR3 reads TGTGCCAGCAGCCAAGATTACGGACGCGAGAACACTGAAGCTTTCTTT. It translates to CASSQDYGRENTEAFF.

This clonotype was recorded a few times. The CDR3 reads CASSSEGGAYEQYF. In nucleotides, the CDR3 is TGTGCCAGCAGCTCAGAGGGGGGAGCCTACGAGCAGTACTTC. The chain carries TRBV2 and TRBJ2-7, with D perhaps being TRBD1 or TRBD2 (6 bases each). Germline V CDR1 and CDR2: SNHLY, FYNNEI. CDR3 length equals 14 residues. Trimming pared 6 bases from V and 2 bases from J, leaving 14 bases between.

The chain employs TRBV30 and TRBJ1-4, with D perhaps TRBD1 (5 bases). V lost 5 bases and J lost 7, with 8 bases in between. The CDR3 contains 11 residues. The germline V gene has CDR1 GTSNPN and CDR2 SVGIG (reference sequence). The CDR3 reads CAWGRGEKLFF. The CDR3 DNA follows: TGTGCCTGGGGGAGGGGTGAAAAACTGTTTTTT.

V usage is TRBV7-9 and J usage is TRBJ2-2; D gene uncertain. V lost 3 bases and J 2 bases, leaving 10 bases between the germline ends. The CDR3 length is 15 residues. Germline CDR1 is SEHNR and CDR2 is FQNEAQ (reference sequence). As DNA, the CDR3 is TGTGCCAGCAGCTTCGGACCCCAAAACACCGGGGAGCTGTTTTTT. Protein: CASSFGPQNTGELFF.

This rearrangement joins TRBV29-1 to TRBJ2-3, with TRBD1 matching over 7 bases. Per germline, CDR1 SQVTM and CDR2 ANQGSEA. This CDR3 spans 13 amino acids. With V trimmed by 5 bases and J by 3 bases, 5 bases remained unmatched. The CDR3 bases are TGCAGCGTTACCGGGACAGTGACAGATACGCAGTATTTT. Amino acid sequence: CSVTGTVTDTQYF.

The chain employs TRBV20-1 and TRBJ2-7; D unclear. Trimming removed 4 bases at V and 6 bases at J, with 4 bases between. There are 9 residues in the CDR3. The germline V gene has CDR1 DFQATT and CDR2 SNEGSKA (reference sequence). The CDR3 is CSANGEQYF. CDR3 nucleotide sequence: TGCAGTGCTAACGGCGAGCAGTACTTC.

This clonotype was detected only a few times. The chain has TRBV4-1 and TRBJ2-1; TRBD2 might be the D (5 bases). This CDR3 comprises 15 residues. V lost 5 bases, J lost 5 bases, and 16 bases lay in between. Germline V gives CDR1 MGHRA, CDR2 YSYEKL. The CDR3, as DNA: TGCGCCAGCAGCAGTCGGGGTCGGAAAAACAATGAGCAGTTCTTC. It specifies CASSSRGRKNNEQFF.

The gene calls are TRBV25-1 and TRBJ1-3; D remains ambiguous. The CDR3 has 12 residues. The V end was cut by 3 bases, the J end by 5 bases, with 5 bases between. CDR1 and CDR2 (germline): MGHDK, SYGVNS. The CDR3, as DNA: TGTGCCAGCAGTGATCAAAGAAACACCATATATTTT. It encodes CASSDQRNTIYF.

At least ten counts were recorded for this clonotype. V usage is TRBV28 and J usage is TRBJ2-3, with a tentative D call TRBD1 (6 bases). Trimming shortened V by 5 bases and J by 0 bases, and 12 bases separated the two germline ends. CDR1 and CDR2 from the germline V gene are MDHEN and SYDVKM. The CDR3 contains 15 residues. CDR3 sequence: CASSGQGKSTDTQYF. The CDR3 coding sequence is TGTGCCAGCAGTGGGCAGGGGAAAAGCACAGATACGCAGTATTTT.

The rearrangement joins TRBV28 to TRBJ2-1; D might be TRBD1 (6 bases). Trimming took off 6 bases at V and 8 bases at J, with 20 bases between the two ends. CDR3 size: 15 residues. The germline CDR1 and CDR2 sequences are MDHEN and SYDVKM. Written as DNA, the CDR3 is TGTGCCAGCAGCACTCTACAACAGGGTTTGGATGAGCAGTTCTTC. Protein product: CASSTLQQGLDEQFF.

This clonotype was seen more than once but under ten times. The chain is built from TRBV5-4 and TRBJ2-3; 7 bases are shared with TRBD2. This CDR3 region has 16 residues. Trimming took 3 bases from V and 4 from J; bases not matched to a gene: 11. The germline CDR1 and CDR2 sequences are SGHNT and YYREEE (reference sequence). CDR3 coding DNA: TGTGCCAGCAGCTCCCTGATGGCGGGAGTAGCAGATACGCAGTATTTT. Translated: CASSSLMAGVADTQYF. Together with reference TRBV5-4 and TRBJ2-3, the CDR3 gives the full variable domain: ETGVTQSPTHLIKTRGQQVTLRCSSQSGHNTVSWYQQALGQGPQFIFQYYREEENGRGNFPPRFSGLQFPNYSSELNVNALELDDSALYLCASSSLMAGVADTQYFGPGTRLTVL.

This clonotype has just a few counts. The chain combines TRBV5-1 with TRBJ2-1; no reliable D call. Looked up from germline, CDR1 is SGHRS and CDR2 is YFSETQ. The CDR3 sequence is 15 residues long. V shed 0 bases and J shed 8 bases, with 15 bases lying between them. The CDR3: CASSLEGAGLDEQFF. The CDR3 bases are TGCGCCAGCAGCTTGGAGGGCGCCGGGCTTGATGAGCAGTTCTTC.

The V call is TRBV10-3, the J call TRBJ1-5; possible D gene TRBD1, 5 bases. With 1 base removed from V and 11 bases from J, the gap between germline ends came to 9 bases. The CDR3 sequence is 12 residues long. Per the germline V gene, CDR1 is ENHRY and CDR2 is SYGVKD. CDR3 sequence (DNA): TGTGCCATCAGTGAGTTCGGGGGGGCCCAGCATTTT. Residues: CAISEFGGAQHF.

This rearrangement joins TRBV5-5 to TRBJ1-1; tentative D call: TRBD1 (6 bases). The CDR3 loop spans 12 amino acids. Germline V gene data show CDR1 as SGHKS and CDR2 as YYEKEE (reference sequence). V was trimmed by 2 bases and J by 5 bases, leaving 7 bases between them. CDR3 loop: CASSLRGTEAFF. The CDR3 DNA is TGTGCCAGCAGCTTAAGGGGGACTGAAGCTTTCTTT. The full variable domain, with the rest looked up from reference TRBV5-5 and TRBJ1-1, is DAGVTQSPTHLIKTRGQQVTLRCSPISGHKSVSWYQQVLGQGPQFIFQYYEKEERGRGNFPDRFSARQFPNYSSELNVNALLLGDSALYLCASSLRGTEAFFGQGTRLTVV.

This clonotype was seen more than once but under ten times. The rearrangement links TRBV5-1 to TRBJ2-7; D is ambiguous. V was pared by 2 bases and J by 0 bases, with 0 bases between. Germline V gene sequence: CDR1 SGHRS, CDR2 YFSETQ. This CDR3 is 11 amino acids long. The CDR3 loop is CASSFSYEQYF. For the CDR3, the DNA is TGCGCCAGCAGCTTCTCCTACGAGCAGTACTTC. Complete variable domain (other parts from reference TRBV5-1 and TRBJ2-7): KAGVTQTPRYLIKTRGQQVTLSCSPISGHRSVSWYQQTPGQGLQFLFEYFSETQRNKGNFPGRFSGRQFSNSRSEMNVSTLELGDSALYLCASSFSYEQYFGPGTRLTVT.

There are a few counts of this clonotype. The chain links TRBV20-1 to TRBJ2-7; D is unclear. The CDR3 runs 11 residues. Germline-derived CDR1 and CDR2 are DFQATT and SNEGSKA (reference sequence). V lost 1 base to trimming and J lost 3 bases, with 4 bases between them. This CDR3 reads CSARALYEQYF. Here the CDR3 DNA reads TGCAGTGCTAGAGCCCTCTACGAGCAGTACTTC.

This clonotype appeared a few times. This rearrangement joins TRBV3-1 to TRBJ2-1; 7 nucleotides line up with TRBD2. This CDR3 contains 16 residues. Trimming cost V 0 bases and J 5 bases; bases outside gene matches: 7. The germline V gene has CDR1 LGHDT and CDR2 YNNKEL (reference sequence). CDR3 coding DNA: TGTGCCAGCAGCCAAGAATACGGGAGGAAGAACAATGAGCAGTTCTTC. Protein product: CASSQEYGRKNNEQFF.

The rearrangement joins TRBV28 to TRBJ1-3; D is unresolved. CDR3 length equals 14 residues. CDR1 is MDHEN and CDR2 is SYDVKM in the germline V gene. V lost 2 bases and J 1 base, leaving 6 bases between the germline ends. The CDR3 reads CASSLRISGNTIYF. DNA for the CDR3: TGTGCCAGCAGTTTACGGATTTCTGGAAACACCATATATTTT. The whole variable domain, filled in from reference TRBV28 and TRBJ1-3, reads DVKVTQSSRYLVKRTGEKVFLECVQDMDHENMFWYRQDPGLGLRLIYFSYDVKMKEKGDIPEGYSVSREKKERFSLILESASTNQTSMYLCASSLRISGNTIYFGEGSWLTVV.

This clonotype has just a few counts. The rearrangement links TRBV24-1 to TRBJ2-3, with 7 bases aligning to TRBD2. J was trimmed by 1 base and V by 9 bases; bases with no gene match: 6. From germline, CDR1 is KGHDR and CDR2 SFDVKD. The CDR3 consists of 14 residues. DNA of the CDR3: TGTGCCACCTCTCCGGGAGGAGGCACAGATACGCAGTATTTT. Encoded protein: CATSPGGGTDTQYF.

The chain recombines TRBV6-5 with TRBJ1-1; D gene uncertain. The CDR3 has 14 amino acids. Trimming removed 7 bases from V and 1 base from J, with 13 bases in between. Per the germline V gene, CDR1 is MNHEY and CDR2 is SVGAGI. CDR3 sequence reads: CASTPSLANTEAFF. CDR3 coding DNA: TGTGCCAGCACTCCATCCCTAGCGAACACTGAAGCTTTCTTT.

The V call is TRBV3-1, the J call TRBJ2-2, with 7 bases lining up with TRBD2. V was pared by 0 bases and J by 4 bases, with 8 bases of the junction left unmatched. Germline V gene lookup returns CDR1 LGHDT and CDR2 YNNKEL (reference sequence). The length of the CDR3 is 17 residues. The CDR3 nucleotides read TGTGCCAGCAGCCAAGAGAACGGGAGGTCGGGCACCGGGGAGCTGTTTTTT. Protein: CASSQENGRSGTGELFF.

The chain carries TRBV20-1 and TRBJ2-1, with D possibly being TRBD2 (6 bases). Germline loops: CDR1 DFQATT, CDR2 SNEGSKA (reference sequence). V lost 3 bases, J lost 2 bases, and 17 bases lay in between. The CDR3 loop spans 16 amino acids. This CDR3 is CSASGFRGEPYNEQFF. The CDR3 DNA follows: TGCAGTGCTAGCGGATTTCGCGGGGAACCCTACAATGAGCAGTTCTTC.

The V gene is TRBV28, the J gene TRBJ2-3; 10 positions match TRBD2. Trimming removed 6 bases from V and 2 bases from J; junction bases left unmatched: 11. Looked up from germline, CDR1 is MDHEN and CDR2 is SYDVKM. This CDR3 is built from 17 residues. The CDR3 DNA sequence: TGTGCCAGCAGCCTTTTGACCGGGACTAGCGACACAGATACGCAGTATTTT. Translated, it gives CASSLLTGTSDTDTQYF.

This chain links TRBV11-1 with TRBJ2-7; 7 nucleotides line up with TRBD2. Germline V gene data show CDR1 as SGHAT and CDR2 as FQDESV (reference sequence). With V trimmed by 5 bases and J by 3 bases, 7 bases remained unmatched. The CDR3 is made up of 14 amino acids. In DNA form, the CDR3 reads TGTGCCAGCAGCGCGACTAGCACGATCTACGAGCAGTACTTC. It codes for CASSATSTIYEQYF. The whole variable domain, remainder taken from reference TRBV11-1 and TRBJ2-7, is EAEVAQSPRYKITEKSQAVAFWCDPISGHATLYWYRQILGQGPELLVQFQDESVVDDSQLPKDRFSAERLKGVDSTLKIQPAELGDSAMYLCASSATSTIYEQYFGPGTRLTVT.

This chain links TRBV28 with TRBJ2-7; the match to TRBD1 covers 8 bases. The CDR3 loop spans 16 amino acids. Germline CDR1 is MDHEN and CDR2 is SYDVKM. V trimming: 4 bases; J trimming: 0 bases; junction bases outside the gene matches: 8. For the CDR3, the DNA is TGTGCCAGCAGTTACCGACAGGGGTTATACTCCTACGAGCAGTACTTC. This gives the protein CASSYRQGLYSYEQYF.